The 15 T cell receptor beta chains in this list originate from one sample, sequenced in a study of blood T cells in healthy people across ages. For the second PCR, which ran for roughly 6 to 12 cycles, a sample-barcoded 5' primer and a J-beta primer mix were used. TCRdb recomputed calls from the 5' RACE reads with MiXCR, one row per CDR3 protein. The sample records 850,000 to 1,000,000 distinct CDR3 sequences, 51% being singletons. Sequencing input: blood. The source is a woman aged 55-70 years in good health.

The chain recombines TRBV21-1 with TRBJ2-7; TRBD1 reflects the table's D call only, with no check against the DNA. TRBV21-1 is an annotated pseudogene. The CDR3 is made up of 16 amino acids. CDR3 nucleotides: TGTGCCAGCAGCAAAGTGGTCGGGGGAATCTCCTACGAGCAGTACTTC. It specifies CASSKVVGGISYEQYF.

J is TRBJ2-5 and V is TRBV11-2, with 8 positions matching TRBD2. V dropped 5 bases and J dropped 4; count of bases not matched to a gene: 12. Germline V lookup: CDR1 SGHAT, CDR2 FQNNGV. This CDR3 is built from 16 residues. CDR3 sequence reads: CASSPTSGGRSETQYF. Here the CDR3 DNA reads TGTGCCAGCAGCCCAACCTCGGGAGGGAGGTCAGAGACCCAGTACTTC.

Ten or more counts support this clonotype. This CDR3 is CASSYQGDEQFF. CDR3 bases: TGTGCCAGCAGTTACCAGGGTGATGAGCAGTTCTTC. The chain couples TRBV6-6 to TRBJ2-1; D possibly corresponds to TRBD1 (5 bases). The CDR3 has 12 residues. The V gene's germline CDR1 is MNHNY and CDR2 SVGAGI (reference sequence). V was pared by 2 bases and J by 8 bases, with 7 bases between.

Only a few counts were recorded for this clonotype. The V and J genes are TRBV29-1 and TRBJ2-5; unclear D gene. Deletions cut 4 bases from V and 5 bases from J, with 11 bases between. CDR1 and CDR2 from the germline V gene are SQVTM and ANQGSEA. This CDR3 has 12 residues. In DNA form, the CDR3 reads TGCAGCGTTGTTTCACCCGGTGAGACCCAGTACTTC. Residues: CSVVSPGETQYF.

The chain carries TRBV27 and TRBJ2-5; TRBD1 might be the D (5 bases). Per germline, CDR1 MNHEY and CDR2 SMNVEV (reference sequence). The CDR3 spans 15 residues. Trimming removed 8 bases at V and 1 base at J, with 17 bases between. As DNA, the CDR3 is TGTGCCAGCCGCGCTCGGGCAGGGCGCCAAGAGACCCAGTACTTC. This gives the protein CASRARAGRQETQYF.

J is TRBJ2-1 and V is TRBV7-9; D uncertain. Trimming took off 6 bases at V and 3 bases at J, with 15 bases between the two ends. The germline gives CDR1 SEHNR, CDR2 FQNEAQ (reference sequence). This CDR3 region has 15 residues. The CDR3 DNA follows: TGTGCCAGCAGGGGGTCTGCGAAGGGCTACAATGAGCAGTTCTTC. This codes for CASRGSAKGYNEQFF.

The chain couples TRBV6-1 to TRBJ1-2, with TRBD1 matching 9 bases. The junction had 6 bases not matched to a gene; V was cut back by 7 bases and J by 6 bases. The CDR3 extends over 13 amino acids. CDR1 MNHNS and CDR2 SASEGT come from the germline V gene. CDR3 loop: CASMRTGDHGYTF. In DNA, the CDR3 is TGTGCCAGCATGAGGACAGGGGACCATGGCTACACCTTC.

The chain's CDR3 is CSAAGTIVNTEAFF. DNA of the CDR3: TGCAGCGCAGCCGGGACAATCGTGAACACTGAAGCTTTCTTT. The V and J genes are TRBV29-1 and TRBJ1-1; tentative D call: TRBD1 (6 bases). This CDR3 contains 14 residues. The germline V gene encodes CDR1 SQVTM and CDR2 ANQGSEA. V lost 7 bases to trimming and J lost 0 bases, with 15 bases between them.

In this sample, this clonotype turned up a few times. This chain uses TRBV25-1 with TRBJ2-7, with TRBD2 identical over 9 bases. The CDR3 length is 15 residues. Germline CDR1 is MGHDK and CDR2 is SYGVNS. The trim removed 4 bases at V and 2 bases at J, leaving 6 bases unmatched. The CDR3 loop is CASSAGGRAPYEQYF. In DNA form, the CDR3 reads TGTGCCAGCAGTGCTGGCGGGAGGGCCCCCTACGAGCAGTACTTC.

V gene TRBV10-3 combines with J gene TRBJ1-5; 9 bases are shared with TRBD1. J was trimmed by 3 bases and V by 4 bases; bases with no gene match: 4. The V gene's germline CDR1 is ENHRY and CDR2 SYGVKD. This CDR3 has 15 residues. The CDR3 DNA reads as TGTGCCATCAGTGCGGGACAGGGAACCAATCAGCCCCAGCATTTT. It is translated as CAISAGQGTNQPQHF.

The rearrangement links TRBV12-3 or TRBV12-4 to TRBJ1-2; D is ambiguous. There are 14 residues in the CDR3. The V end was cut by 3 bases, the J end by 8 bases, with 16 bases between. The CDR3 DNA follows: TGTGCCAGCAGTTTTGGACGGGATAAGTTGGGCTACACCTTC. Amino acid sequence: CASSFGRDKLGYTF.

This clonotype has only a few counts. In nucleotides, the CDR3 is TGTGCCAGCAGCTATAGACAGGGTTTGGAGACCCAGTACTTC. It encodes CASSYRQGLETQYF. The chain has TRBV7-9 and TRBJ2-5, with 7 bases lining up with TRBD1. The CDR3 consists of 14 residues. Germline values: CDR1 SEHNR, CDR2 FQNEAQ (reference sequence). V lost 4 bases and J lost 5; bases outside the gene matches: 7.

This clonotype appeared a few times. The chain links TRBV5-1 to TRBJ2-1; 9 nucleotides agree with TRBD2. The CDR3 has 16 residues. In germline, CDR1 is SGHRS, CDR2 YFSETQ. The ends lost 3 bases at V and 9 bases at J; junction bases unmatched: 13. CDR3 bases: TGCGCCAGCAGCTACAACTCAGCGGGAGGTCCTGGTGAGCAGTTCTTC. Protein sequence: CASSYNSAGGPGEQFF. Full variable domain (remainder filled in from reference TRBV5-1 and TRBJ2-1): KAGVTQTPRYLIKTRGQQVTLSCSPISGHRSVSWYQQTPGQGLQFLFEYFSETQRNKGNFPGRFSGRQFSNSRSEMNVSTLELGDSALYLCASSYNSAGGPGEQFFGPGTRLTVL.

A few counts support this clonotype. The chain couples TRBV11-2 to TRBJ1-5; 8 bases align to TRBD1. J was trimmed by 7 bases and V by 5 bases; bases with no gene match: 10. The length of the CDR3 is 15 residues. The germline V gene has CDR1 SGHAT and CDR2 FQNNGV. The CDR3 reads CASSPTGGKGQPQHF. Here the CDR3 DNA reads TGTGCCAGCAGCCCTACAGGGGGGAAAGGACAGCCCCAGCATTTT.

The chain couples TRBV20-1 to TRBJ2-4; possible D gene TRBD1, 6 bases. The DNA end is more similar to TRBJ2-7, so the J call may be wrong. CDR1 is DFQATT and CDR2 is SNEGSKA in the germline V gene (reference sequence). This CDR3 is 13 amino acids long. CDR3: CSARLQGGDEQYF. The DNA for the CDR3 is TGCAGTGCTAGACTACAGGGTGGGGACGAGCAGTACTTC.